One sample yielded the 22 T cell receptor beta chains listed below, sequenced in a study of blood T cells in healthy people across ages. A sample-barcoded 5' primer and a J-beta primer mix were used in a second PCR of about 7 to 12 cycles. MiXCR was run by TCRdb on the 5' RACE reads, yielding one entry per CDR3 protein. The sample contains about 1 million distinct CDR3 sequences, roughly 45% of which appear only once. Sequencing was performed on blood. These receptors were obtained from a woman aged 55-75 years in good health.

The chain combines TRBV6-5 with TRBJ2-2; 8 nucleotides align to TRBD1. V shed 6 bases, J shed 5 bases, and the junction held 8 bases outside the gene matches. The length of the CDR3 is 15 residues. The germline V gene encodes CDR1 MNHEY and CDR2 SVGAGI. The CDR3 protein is CASSFGQGRTGELFF. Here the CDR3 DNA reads TGTGCCAGCAGCTTTGGACAGGGAAGGACCGGGGAGCTGTTTTTT.

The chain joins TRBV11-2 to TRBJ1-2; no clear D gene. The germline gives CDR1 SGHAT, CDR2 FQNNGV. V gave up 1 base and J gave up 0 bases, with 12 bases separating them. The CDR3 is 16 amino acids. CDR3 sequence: CASSLGSELTNYGYTF. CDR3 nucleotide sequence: TGTGCCAGCAGCTTAGGGTCAGAGCTAACTAACTATGGCTACACCTTC.

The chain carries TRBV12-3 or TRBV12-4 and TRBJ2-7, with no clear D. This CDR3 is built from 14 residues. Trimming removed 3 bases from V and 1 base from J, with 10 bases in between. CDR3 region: CASSLGIRSYEQYF. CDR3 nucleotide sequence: TGTGCCAGCAGTTTGGGGATCCGTTCCTACGAGCAGTACTTC.

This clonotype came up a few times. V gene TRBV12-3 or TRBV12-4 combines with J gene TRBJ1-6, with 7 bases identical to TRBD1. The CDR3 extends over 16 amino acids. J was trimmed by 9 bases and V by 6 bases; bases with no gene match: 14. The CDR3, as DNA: TGTGCCAGCAGCCCCGACAGGGCGTCTCTTCGTTCACCCCTCCACTTT. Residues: CASSPDRASLRSPLHF.

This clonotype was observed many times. The CDR3 is CASSLASGADTQYF. The DNA for the CDR3 is TGTGCCAGCAGCTTAGCATCAGGAGCAGATACGCAGTATTTT. The rearrangement joins TRBV7-2 to TRBJ2-3; no clear D gene. V was trimmed by 0 bases and J by 4 bases, leaving 8 bases between them. From germline, CDR1 is SGHTA and CDR2 FQGNSA. This CDR3 spans 14 amino acids.

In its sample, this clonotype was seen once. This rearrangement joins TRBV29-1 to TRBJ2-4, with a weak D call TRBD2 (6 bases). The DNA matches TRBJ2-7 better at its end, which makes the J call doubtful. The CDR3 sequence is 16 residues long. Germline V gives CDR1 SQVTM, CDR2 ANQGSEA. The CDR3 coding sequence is TGCAGCGTTGCGGGGCTGCCTAGCGCGAGGACCTCCGAGCAGTACTTC. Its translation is CSVAGLPSARTSEQYF.

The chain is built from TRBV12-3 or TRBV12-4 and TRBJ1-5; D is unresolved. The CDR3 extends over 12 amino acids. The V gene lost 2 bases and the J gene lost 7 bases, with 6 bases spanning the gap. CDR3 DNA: TGTGCCAGCAGTTTAAGGTCCCAGCCCCAGCATTTT. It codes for CASSLRSQPQHF.

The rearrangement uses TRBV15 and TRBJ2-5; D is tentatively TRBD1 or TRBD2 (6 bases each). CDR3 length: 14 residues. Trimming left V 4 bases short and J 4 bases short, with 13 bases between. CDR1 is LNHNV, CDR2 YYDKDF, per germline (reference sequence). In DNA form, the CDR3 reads TGTGCCACCAGCAAGGGGGGCAGGGGAGAGACCCAGTACTTC. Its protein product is CATSKGGRGETQYF.

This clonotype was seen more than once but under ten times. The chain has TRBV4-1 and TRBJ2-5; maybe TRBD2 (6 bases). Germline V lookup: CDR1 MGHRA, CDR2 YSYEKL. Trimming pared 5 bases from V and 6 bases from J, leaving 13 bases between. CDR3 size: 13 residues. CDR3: CASSAILAKTQYF. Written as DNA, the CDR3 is TGCGCCAGCAGCGCGATACTAGCAAAGACCCAGTACTTC.

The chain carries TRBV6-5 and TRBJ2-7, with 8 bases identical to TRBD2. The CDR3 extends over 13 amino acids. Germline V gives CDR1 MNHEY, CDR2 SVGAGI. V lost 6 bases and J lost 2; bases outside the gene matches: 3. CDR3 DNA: TGTGCCAGCAGAGGTAGCGGGACCTACGAGCAGTACTTC. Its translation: CASRGSGTYEQYF.

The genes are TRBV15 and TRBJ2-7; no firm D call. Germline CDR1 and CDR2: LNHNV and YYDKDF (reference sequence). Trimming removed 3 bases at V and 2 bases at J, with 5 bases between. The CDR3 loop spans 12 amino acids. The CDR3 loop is CATSSGTYEQYF. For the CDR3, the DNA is TGTGCCACCAGCAGCGGCACCTACGAGCAGTACTTC.

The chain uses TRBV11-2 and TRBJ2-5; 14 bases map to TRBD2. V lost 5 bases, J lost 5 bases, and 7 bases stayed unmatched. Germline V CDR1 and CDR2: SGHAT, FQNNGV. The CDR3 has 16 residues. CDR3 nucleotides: TGTGCCAGCAGCCCGACTAGCGGGAGGGAAGTTGAGACCCAGTACTTC. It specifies CASSPTSGREVETQYF.

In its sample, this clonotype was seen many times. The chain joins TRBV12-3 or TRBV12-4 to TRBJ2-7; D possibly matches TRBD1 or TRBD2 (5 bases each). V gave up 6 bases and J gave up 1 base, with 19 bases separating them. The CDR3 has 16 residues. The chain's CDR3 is CASSPRSGRQSYEQYF. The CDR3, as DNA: TGTGCCAGCAGCCCAAGATCGGGACGGCAATCCTACGAGCAGTACTTC.

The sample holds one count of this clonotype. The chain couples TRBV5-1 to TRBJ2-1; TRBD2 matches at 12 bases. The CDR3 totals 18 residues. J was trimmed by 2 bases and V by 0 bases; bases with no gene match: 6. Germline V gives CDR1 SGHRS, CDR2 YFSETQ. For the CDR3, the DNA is TGCGCCAGCAGCTTGGAACTAGCGGGAGGTCGCGCCTACAATGAGCAGTTCTTC. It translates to CASSLELAGGRAYNEQFF.

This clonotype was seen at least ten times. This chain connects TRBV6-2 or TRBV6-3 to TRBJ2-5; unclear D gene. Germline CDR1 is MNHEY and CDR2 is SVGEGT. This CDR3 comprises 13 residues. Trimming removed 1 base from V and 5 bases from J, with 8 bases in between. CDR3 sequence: CASSYLGLETQYF. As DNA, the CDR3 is TGTGCCAGCAGTTACTTAGGGTTGGAGACCCAGTACTTC.

The CDR3 loop reads CSAGQLAGDDTQYF. CDR3 DNA: TGCAGTGCTGGTCAACTAGCGGGAGACGATACGCAGTATTTT. The J gene is TRBJ2-3, the V gene TRBV20-1; 11 bases are a match to TRBD2. Germline CDR1 is DFQATT and CDR2 is SNEGSKA (reference sequence). V was clipped by 5 bases and J by 6 bases; unmatched bases: 7. The CDR3 is made up of 14 amino acids.

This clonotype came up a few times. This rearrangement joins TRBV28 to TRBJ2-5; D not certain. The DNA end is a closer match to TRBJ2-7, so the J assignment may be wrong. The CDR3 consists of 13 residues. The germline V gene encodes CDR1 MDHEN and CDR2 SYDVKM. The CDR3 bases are TGTGCCAGCAGTGACGCCCTTGGGCGCGAGCAGTACTTC. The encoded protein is CASSDALGREQYF.

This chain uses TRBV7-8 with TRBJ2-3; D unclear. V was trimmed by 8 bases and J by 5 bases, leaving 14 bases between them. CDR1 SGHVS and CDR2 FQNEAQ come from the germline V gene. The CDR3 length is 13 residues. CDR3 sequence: CASGFAMGDTQYF. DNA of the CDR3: TGTGCCAGCGGATTCGCTATGGGAGATACGCAGTATTTT.

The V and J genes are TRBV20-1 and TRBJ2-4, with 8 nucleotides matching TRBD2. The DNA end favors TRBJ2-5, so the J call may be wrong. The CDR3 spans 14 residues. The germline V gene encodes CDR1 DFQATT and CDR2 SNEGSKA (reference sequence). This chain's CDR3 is CSARKSGGVETQYF. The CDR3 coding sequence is TGCAGTGCTAGAAAGTCGGGAGGGGTCGAGACCCAGTACTTC.

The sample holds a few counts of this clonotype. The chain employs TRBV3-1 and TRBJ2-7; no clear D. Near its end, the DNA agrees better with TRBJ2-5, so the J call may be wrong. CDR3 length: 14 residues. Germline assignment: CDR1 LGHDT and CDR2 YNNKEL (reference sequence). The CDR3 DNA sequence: TGTGCCAGCAGCCAAGTCGATGGGTTCGAGACCCAGTACTTC. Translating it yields CASSQVDGFETQYF.

Here the CDR3 reads CASSQDMGGLGGYTF. CDR3 bases: TGCGCCAGCAGCCAAGATATGGGGGGGCTCGGTGGCTACACCTTC. This chain links TRBV4-3 with TRBJ1-2, with D maybe TRBD1 (6 bases). V gave up 0 bases and J gave up 7 bases, with 15 bases separating them. From germline, CDR1 is LGHNA and CDR2 YSLEER. The length of the CDR3 is 15 residues.

DNA for the CDR3: TGTGCCAGCAGTTATTACGGGCTCACAGATACGCAGTATTTT. It is translated as CASSYYGLTDTQYF. The J gene is TRBJ2-3, the V gene TRBV27; D remains unclear. The V end lost 4 bases, the J end lost 2 bases, and 10 bases lay between the germline ends. This CDR3 is built from 14 residues. Looked up from germline, CDR1 is MNHEY and CDR2 is SMNVEV (reference sequence).